Listed here is a single T cell receptor (beta chain). Some clones are missing from TCRdb's copy, which holds only in-frame ones; the method was immunoSEQ multiplex PCR. The table records some 66,000 clones, roughly 87% of them present only once. This sample is part of a study of OX40 agonist ivuxolimab in advanced cancers. Germline V gives CDR1 SGHTA, CDR2 FQGNSA. Trimming removed 0 bases from V and 4 bases from J; junction bases left unmatched: 4. The CDR3 loop spans 16 amino acids. The sequence came from an adult with an advanced solid tumor such as melanoma, head and neck, liver or kidney cancer. Specimen: CD4+ or CD8+ T cells sorted from blood, collected in a trial of the OX40 agonist ivuxolimab. The genes are TRBV7-2 and TRBJ2-2; 8 bases fit TRBD2. Written as DNA, the CDR3 is TGTGCCAGCAGCTTAGCAGCGGGAGAGGCCACCGGGGAGCTGTTTTTT. The encoded protein is CASSLAAGEATGELFF.